This TCR beta chain was recorded in a study of blood T cells in healthy people across ages. The authors ran a second PCR of about 6 to 11 cycles using a sample-barcoded 5' primer and a J-beta primer mix. TCRdb redid the calling of the 5' RACE reads with MiXCR, one entry per CDR3 protein. The sample lists 600,000 to 650,000 distinct CDR3 sequences, under 70% occurring once. Whole-study results and caveats: With donor CMV status unknown, expanded clonotype changes were possibly confounded. Per million T cells, the diversity of TCR beta decreased roughly linearly as age advanced. Using unsorted PBMCs precluded a conclusive naive versus antigen-experienced comparison.

The CDR3 totals 15 residues. The V gene lost 0 bases and the J gene lost 0 bases, with 8 bases spanning the gap. Germline CDR1 SGHRS, CDR2 YFSETQ. Remarks on this clonotype: Its target is not known.

V and J are TRBV5-1 and TRBJ2-3; D is uncertain. The source is a man aged 60-69 years in good health. Material for sequencing was blood. CDR3 sequence: CASSLVAESTDTQYF. The DNA of the CDR3 is TGCGCCAGCAGCTTGGTTGCGGAGAGCACAGATACGCAGTATTTT. Variable domain in full (rest from reference TRBV5-1 and TRBJ2-3): KAGVTQTPRYLIKTRGQQVTLSCSPISGHRSVSWYQQTPGQGLQFLFEYFSETQRNKGNFPGRFSGRQFSNSRSEMNVSTLELGDSALYLCASSLVAESTDTQYFGPGTRLTVL.